One sample yielded the 8 T cell receptor beta chains listed below, sequenced in a study of blood T cell repertoires in COVID-19. The protocol was immunoSEQ multiplex PCR, while the TCRdb copy is restricted to in-frame clones and leaves out a portion. Of about 83,000 clones listed, roughly 84% were seen once; the top ten hold about 20%. Sequencing was done on a sample of peripheral blood. All receptors come from a woman of 80 years or more in a cohort sampled during active or convalescent COVID-19.

The chain uses TRBV19 and TRBJ1-1, with a possible D match to TRBD1 (6 bases). The germline V gene encodes CDR1 LNHDA and CDR2 SQIVND (reference sequence). Deletions cut 1 base from V and 6 bases from J, with 18 bases between. CDR3 length: 16 residues. CDR3 coding DNA: TGTGCCAGTAGTATAGCCTCGTTGGACAGCGCCCCTGAAGCTTTCTTT. Encoded protein: CASSIASLDSAPEAFF.

J is TRBJ2-7 and V is TRBV28, with no clear D. CDR3 length: 13 amino acids. Trimming shortened V by 7 bases and J by 2 bases, and 12 bases separated the two germline ends. CDR1 and CDR2 from the germline V gene are MDHEN and SYDVKM. The CDR3 DNA sequence: TGTGCCAGCACCCTGGGCAGAACCTACGAGCAGTACTTC. Encoded protein: CASTLGRTYEQYF.

The V gene is TRBV28, the J gene TRBJ1-5; possible D gene TRBD1, 5 bases. V was trimmed by 9 bases and J by 0 bases, leaving 6 bases between them. This CDR3 spans 12 amino acids. Germline CDR1 reads MDHEN; CDR2 reads SYDVKM. CDR3 protein: CASTGSNQPQHF. CDR3 in DNA: TGTGCCAGTACAGGTAGCAATCAGCCCCAGCATTTT.

Details on this clone: Other DNA sequences in the same sample also yield this CDR3. V usage is TRBV5-1 and J usage is TRBJ2-5; maybe TRBD2 (6 bases). V was cut by 2 bases and J by 1 base, with 9 bases left in between. Germline lookup yields CDR1 SGHRS and CDR2 YFSETQ. This CDR3 contains 14 residues. CDR3 protein: CASSFGGSQETQYF. In DNA form, the CDR3 reads TGCGCCAGCAGCTTCGGAGGGAGCCAAGAGACCCAGTACTTC.

V is TRBV27 and J is TRBJ2-3, with 10 bases that match TRBD2. V was pared by 6 bases and J by 2 bases, with 17 bases of the junction left unmatched. This CDR3 spans 19 amino acids. Germline-derived CDR1 and CDR2 are MNHEY and SMNVEV (reference sequence). Here the CDR3 DNA reads TGTGCCAGCAGCCTCACCACAGGGTTACTAGCGGGGCACACAGATACGCAGTATTTT. Translating gives CASSLTTGLLAGHTDTQYF.

This clone has only one observation. This chain links TRBV11-3 with TRBJ2-3, with TRBD2 matching 7 bases. The germline gives CDR1 SGHNT, CDR2 YENEEA. The CDR3 is made up of 16 amino acids. The V segment lost 5 bases and the J segment 8 bases; nucleotides outside the gene matches: 16. The CDR3 DNA sequence: TGTGCCAGCAGCCGAGTCAGCGGGGCCCCCGCCGGTACGCAGTATTTT. Translating it yields CASSRVSGAPAGTQYF.

The CDR3 DNA is TGTGCCAGCAGCCCAGACAGCTATGGCTACACCTTC. It encodes CASSPDSYGYTF. The V gene is TRBV7-9, the J gene TRBJ1-2, with D possibly TRBD1 on 5 matching bases. CDR1 and CDR2 (germline): SEHNR, FQNEAQ (reference sequence). Trimming shortened V by 5 bases and J by 4 bases, and 8 bases separated the two germline ends. The CDR3 sequence is 12 residues long.

The V and J genes are TRBV28 and TRBJ1-2; 9 bases line up with TRBD1. The V and J ends lost 2 bases and 3 bases, in that order; junction bases with no gene match: 10. The CDR3 runs 17 residues. Germline values: CDR1 MDHEN, CDR2 SYDVKM. CDR3 DNA: TGTGCCAGCAGTTTAGGGAGAGGGGACAGGGAGGACTATGGCTACACCTTC. Residues: CASSLGRGDREDYGYTF.